What follows are 9 T cell receptor beta chains derived from one specimen sequenced in a study of blood T cell repertoires in COVID-19. The table came from immunoSEQ multiplex PCR; TCRdb's copy has only in-frame clones and leaves some out. The sample contains 200,000 to 300,000 clones, more than 70% of which appear only once. Sequencing was done on a sample of PBMCs or T cells enriched from blood (not recorded which). The receptor set was obtained from a woman in her thirties or forties with acute COVID-19.

J is TRBJ1-1 and V is TRBV7-9; maybe TRBD1 (5 bases). The V gene lost 7 bases and the J gene lost 1 base, with 13 bases spanning the gap. This CDR3 region has 14 residues. Germline CDR1 is SEHNR and CDR2 is FQNEAQ (reference sequence). CDR3 nucleotide sequence: TGTGCCAGCACCCCTAGTGACAGGAACACTGAAGCTTTCTTT. This codes for CASTPSDRNTEAFF.

The CDR3 nucleotides read TGTGCCAGCAGCTTAACTGGGGCAGGGGATCAGCCCCAGCATTTT. Translation: CASSLTGAGDQPQHF. This chain joins TRBV28 and TRBJ1-5, with TRBD1 as a possible D gene (6 bases). The CDR3 is 15 residues long. CDR1 and CDR2 from the germline V gene are MDHEN and SYDVKM. Trimming left V 6 bases short and J 5 bases short, with 17 bases between.

This rearrangement joins TRBV27 to TRBJ1-4, with unresolved D. The V gene lost 2 bases and the J gene lost 6 bases, with 13 bases spanning the gap. Germline V gives CDR1 MNHEY, CDR2 SMNVEV (reference sequence). This CDR3 spans 15 amino acids. The CDR3 reads CASSLSSEPYEKLFF. The CDR3 DNA is TGTGCCAGCAGTTTAAGTTCCGAGCCATATGAAAAACTGTTTTTT.

This rearrangement joins TRBV27 to TRBJ2-7; TRBD2 aligns across 11 bases. Germline V gene lookup returns CDR1 MNHEY and CDR2 SMNVEV (reference sequence). This CDR3 has 14 amino acids. Trimming removed 6 bases from V and 7 bases from J; junction bases left unmatched: 8. The CDR3 region has the DNA TGTGCCAGCAGCCCCAAAGGGACTAGCGGAGAGCAGTACTTC. Encoded protein: CASSPKGTSGEQYF.

This clone came up a few times. The chain uses TRBV4-1 and TRBJ2-2; D remains unclear. The CDR3 runs 13 residues. Trimming removed 2 bases at V and 3 bases at J, with 4 bases between. Germline-derived CDR1 and CDR2 are MGHRA and YSYEKL. The CDR3 nucleotides read TGCGCCAGCAGCCAACTATACACCGGGGAGCTGTTTTTT. Amino acid sequence: CASSQLYTGELFF.

This chain uses TRBV30 with TRBJ2-1, with TRBD1 as a possible D gene (5 bases). Germline lookup yields CDR1 GTSNPN and CDR2 SVGIG (reference sequence). The CDR3 extends over 14 amino acids. Deletions cut 0 bases from V and 3 bases from J, with 9 bases between. The CDR3 coding sequence is TGTGCCTGGAGTGTATGGACACTCTACAATGAGCAGTTCTTC. Protein sequence: CAWSVWTLYNEQFF.

V usage is TRBV9 and J usage is TRBJ2-1, with TRBD2 as a possible D gene (5 bases). V was cut by 1 base and J by 4 bases, with 15 bases left in between. Per the germline V gene, CDR1 is SGDLS and CDR2 is YYNGEE. CDR3 size: 16 residues. The CDR3 DNA reads TGTGCCAGCAGCGTACAAGTTAGTAGGAGGTACAATGAGCAGTTCTTC. Its protein product is CASSVQVSRRYNEQFF.

J is TRBJ2-7 and V is TRBV11-2; weak D call: TRBD1 (6 bases). V was pared by 5 bases and J by 6 bases, with 11 bases between. CDR1 is SGHAT and CDR2 is FQNNGV in the germline V gene. This CDR3 has 12 residues. The chain's CDR3 is CASSTSRGEQYV. The CDR3 DNA is TGTGCCAGCAGCACCTCCAGGGGCGAGCAGTACGTC.

This chain joins TRBV27 and TRBJ2-1, with D maybe TRBD2 (5 bases). V was clipped by 9 bases and J by 4 bases, with 16 bases between them. The germline CDR1 and CDR2 sequences are MNHEY and SMNVEV (reference sequence). The CDR3 runs to 14 residues. The CDR3, as DNA: TGTGCCAGTGGACTCCTTGGGAGTTACAATGAGCAGTTCTTC. It encodes CASGLLGSYNEQFF.